This T cell receptor (beta chain) appears in the sequencing data of a study of somatic mutations in cytotoxic T cells in rheumatoid arthritis. The repertoire was sequenced with immunoSEQ multiplex PCR; TCRdb's copy has only in-frame clones and lacks some. The sample comprises some 10,000 clones, roughly 73% of which are singletons, and 30% to 40% rests with the top ten. Germline V lookup: CDR1 SGHDN, CDR2 FVKESK. The ends lost 1 base at V and 8 bases at J; junction bases unmatched: 8. The CDR3 has 16 amino acids. The receptor was derived from a man aged 60 to 75 in good health. The V gene is TRBV14, the J gene TRBJ2-1, with TRBD1 matching over 10 bases. Sequences were obtained from CD8+ T cells sorted from blood. DNA of the CDR3: TGTGCCAGCAGCCAAGTGGGACAGGGGCGCGCTGATGAGCAGTTCTTC. Its translation: CASSQVGQGRADEQFF.